The sequence of this T cell receptor beta chain was determined in a study of blood T cells in healthy people across ages. Between the trimmed V and J ends, which lost 2 bases and 1 base, there was a span of 11 bases. CDR1 ENHRY and CDR2 SYGVKD come from the germline V gene. CDR3 length: 15 amino acids. Together with a sample-barcoded 5' primer, a J-beta primer mix was included in a second PCR lasting about 7 to 12 cycles. TCRdb independently ran MiXCR on the 5' RACE reads; one entry per CDR3 protein. Of approximately 1.5 million distinct CDR3 sequences listed, around 36% are singletons. This receptor was identified in a woman younger than 45 in good health. The V and J genes are TRBV10-3 and TRBJ1-1, with D uncertain. Sequenced sample: blood. The CDR3 nucleotides are TGTGCCATCAGTGAGAGTATGGGCAGGAACACTGAAGCTTTCTTT. It codes for CAISESMGRNTEAFF.